These 26 T cell receptor beta chains share one sample of origin, sequenced in a study of regulatory T cells in long-lasting Graves disease. In building TCR beta libraries, iRepertoire HTBI primers were used together with Arm-PCR of CDR3 regions. Each CDR3 protein gets one entry after TCRdb re-called the multiplex PCR reads with MiXCR. The sample consists of roughly 490,000 distinct CDR3 sequences, under 25% of them appearing once. The time point is: persistent/refractory GD, antithyroid drugs over 5 years with positive TRAb. The TCR library was made from RNA extracted from PBMCs. The sample consisted of peripheral blood mononuclear cells (PBMCs), taken when the disease was refractory, from a patient treated with antithyroid drugs. Receptors originate from a female donor with Graves disease.

This clonotype appeared many times. J is TRBJ1-2 and V is TRBV28, with D unclear. The germline V gene encodes CDR1 MDHEN and CDR2 SYDVKM. This CDR3 is 14 amino acids long. Trimming took off 5 bases at V and 3 bases at J, with 13 bases between the two ends. CDR3 in DNA: TGTGCCAGCAGTCAGGACGGTGGTGACTATGGCTACACCTTC. Amino acids: CASSQDGGDYGYTF.

This clonotype was observed a few times. The chain uses TRBV7-3 and TRBJ2-2; TRBD2 matches at 10 bases. This CDR3 has 15 residues. The V and J ends lost 4 bases and 4 bases, in that order; junction bases with no gene match: 3. The germline V gene has CDR1 SGHTA and CDR2 FQGTGA. This chain's CDR3 is CASSSAGGLTGELFF. In DNA form, the CDR3 reads TGTGCCAGCAGCTCAGCGGGGGGGCTCACCGGGGAGCTGTTTTTT.

This clonotype was counted a few times. The rearrangement links TRBV12-3 or TRBV12-4 to TRBJ1-1, with 7 bases matching TRBD1. Trimming took 7 bases from V and 0 from J; bases not matched to a gene: 8. This CDR3 has 15 residues. CDR3 sequence: CASTHGTAMNTEAFF. The CDR3 nucleotides read TGTGCCAGCACACACGGGACAGCTATGAACACTGAAGCTTTCTTT.

Ten or more counts support this clonotype. The chain employs TRBV7-2 and TRBJ2-3; tentative D call: TRBD1 (5 bases). Per germline, CDR1 SGHTA and CDR2 FQGNSA. Trimming stripped 3 bases from V and 5 bases from J, with 12 bases between. The CDR3 has 14 amino acids. The DNA of the CDR3 is TGTGCCAGCAGCTTCCCAGTTAGGGGAGATACGCAGTATTTT. Its protein is CASSFPVRGDTQYF. The full variable domain, its missing parts supplied by reference TRBV7-2 and TRBJ2-3, is GAGVSQSPSNKVTEKGKDVELRCDPISGHTALYWYRQSLGQGLEFLIYFQGNSAPDKSGLPSDRFSAERTGGSVSTLTIQRTQQEDSAVYLCASSFPVRGDTQYFGPGTRLTVL.

This clonotype was seen ten or more times. This rearrangement joins TRBV28 to TRBJ1-4; D call uncertain. The CDR3 runs 12 residues. Germline values: CDR1 MDHEN, CDR2 SYDVKM. V was shortened by 0 bases and J by 14 bases, with 10 bases between the two germline ends. The CDR3 DNA follows: TGTGCCAGCAGTTTATGGACGGGTGGGCTGTTTTTT. Translating it yields CASSLWTGGLFF.

This clonotype has a count of ten or more. The chain recombines TRBV3-1 with TRBJ2-5; 9 bases are a match to TRBD1. The germline CDR1 and CDR2 sequences are LGHDT and YNNKEL (reference sequence). J was trimmed by 4 bases and V by 0 bases; bases with no gene match: 3. This CDR3 region has 15 residues. The CDR3 bases are TGTGCCAGCAGCCAAGAGGGACAGGGTACAGAGACCCAGTACTTC. Its translation is CASSQEGQGTETQYF.

The rearrangement joins TRBV5-1 to TRBJ2-7, with TRBD2 as a possible D gene (6 bases). The ends were cut back, 4 bases at V and 3 bases at J, with 14 bases in the middle. This CDR3 has 14 residues. Germline V gene lookup returns CDR1 SGHRS and CDR2 YFSETQ. CDR3 in DNA: TGCGCCAGCAGCGGCCGGGACTCAGACTACGAGCAGTACTTC. The encoded protein is CASSGRDSDYEQYF.

As regards this clonotype: Being one base from a much bigger clone, this may be a read error. It is likely a read error, because the conserved phenylalanine at the end of the CDR3 is missing. The V and J genes are TRBV7-2 and TRBJ2-7, with D possibly being TRBD1 or TRBD2 (5 bases each). Trimming left V 4 bases short and J 2 bases short, with 9 bases between. Germline loops: CDR1 SGHTA, CDR2 FQGNSA. The CDR3 contains 13 residues. The CDR3 spells CASSSGGAYEQYS. The CDR3 DNA follows: TGTGCCAGCAGCTCTGGGGGTGCCTACGAGCAGTACTCC.

The chain carries TRBV7-3 and TRBJ2-1, with TRBD2 matching over 10 bases. From germline, CDR1 is SGHTA and CDR2 FQGTGA. V was pared by 1 base and J by 5 bases, with 2 bases of the junction left unmatched. This CDR3 contains 15 residues. CDR3 sequence (DNA): TGTGCCAGCAGCTTAAAAGCGGGAGGGGACAATGAGCAGTTCTTC. Protein product: CASSLKAGGDNEQFF.

This clonotype appeared once. The V call is TRBV5-1, the J call TRBJ2-7; possibly TRBD1 for D (5 bases). Germline CDR1 SGHRS, CDR2 YFSETQ. The CDR3 covers 15 residues. Trimming took off 0 bases at V and 1 base at J, with 11 bases between the two ends. The chain's CDR3 is CASSLEGLGSYEQYF. In nucleotides, the CDR3 is TGCGCCAGCAGCTTGGAGGGGTTGGGGTCCTACGAGCAGTACTTC.

V and J are TRBV20-1 and TRBJ2-5, with D perhaps TRBD1 (5 bases). Looked up from germline, CDR1 is DFQATT and CDR2 is SNEGSKA (reference sequence). Trimming left V 0 bases short and J 2 bases short, with 13 bases between. This CDR3 is 15 amino acids long. The CDR3 loop reads CSARDPLGHQETQYF. The CDR3 DNA is TGCAGTGCTAGAGATCCCCTAGGACATCAAGAGACCCAGTACTTC.

This clonotype was seen repeatedly, ten times or more. V is TRBV28 and J is TRBJ2-5; 9 bases are shared with TRBD1. The V segment lost 6 bases and the J segment 6 bases; nucleotides outside the gene matches: 8. Germline assignment: CDR1 MDHEN and CDR2 SYDVKM. The CDR3 extends over 14 amino acids. Written as DNA, the CDR3 is TGTGCCAGCAGCAGTGCCGGGACAGGGAAGACCCAGTACTTC. Residues: CASSSAGTGKTQYF.

This clonotype was seen ten or more times. This rearrangement joins TRBV5-4 to TRBJ1-4, with unresolved D. This CDR3 has 13 residues. The V end lost 4 bases, the J end lost 4 bases, and 8 bases lay between the germline ends. Germline V gene data show CDR1 as SGHNT and CDR2 as YYREEE (reference sequence). The CDR3 loop is CASSQTVNEKLFF. The DNA of the CDR3 is TGTGCCAGCAGCCAAACAGTTAATGAAAAACTGTTTTTT. Full variable domain (missing parts from reference TRBV5-4 and TRBJ1-4): ETGVTQSPTHLIKTRGQQVTLRCSSQSGHNTVSWYQQALGQGPQFIFQYYREEENGRGNFPPRFSGLQFPNYSSELNVNALELDDSALYLCASSQTVNEKLFFGSGTQLSVL.

The sample holds a few counts of this clonotype. V gene TRBV20-1 combines with J gene TRBJ1-2, with TRBD1 matching 7 bases. Germline CDR1 and CDR2: DFQATT and SNEGSKA (reference sequence). The CDR3 is 15 residues long. CDR3 DNA: TGCAGGACAGAACAGGGGTTTAATTCCTTGAATGGCTACACCTTC. This sequence encodes CRTEQGFNSLNGYTF.

There are many counts of this clonotype. The chain joins TRBV12-3 or TRBV12-4 to TRBJ2-7; no clear D. Trimming left V 3 bases short and J 3 bases short, with 15 bases between. The CDR3 is made up of 15 amino acids. This CDR3 is CASSFRRIVYYEQYF. CDR3 coding DNA: TGTGCCAGCAGTTTTCGTCGTATCGTTTACTACGAGCAGTACTTC.

V gene TRBV7-3 combines with J gene TRBJ2-5; D is uncertain. V was shortened by 2 bases and J by 3 bases, with 13 bases between the two germline ends. Germline V CDR1 and CDR2: SGHTA, FQGTGA. CDR3 length: 15 amino acids. The CDR3 DNA reads TGTGCCAGCAGCTTAGGGTTGGGCGATGAAGAGACCCAGTACTTC. As protein: CASSLGLGDEETQYF.

The chain links TRBV19 to TRBJ1-4, with 7 bases aligning to TRBD1. The germline V gene encodes CDR1 LNHDA and CDR2 SQIVND (reference sequence). V dropped 3 bases and J dropped 0; count of bases not matched to a gene: 10. This CDR3 is built from 18 residues. The CDR3 DNA sequence: TGTGCCAGTAGTATGGGGGGACAGTACCTCTCAACTAATGAAAAACTGTTTTTT. Translated: CASSMGGQYLSTNEKLFF. Together with reference TRBV19 and TRBJ1-4, the CDR3 gives the full variable domain: DGGITQSPKYLFRKEGQNVTLSCEQNLNHDAMYWYRQDPGQGLRLIYYSQIVNDFQKGDIAEGYSVSREKKESFPLTVTSAQKNPTAFYLCASSMGGQYLSTNEKLFFGSGTQLSVL.

The sample holds a few counts of this clonotype. The rearrangement uses TRBV7-8 and TRBJ1-1; maybe TRBD1 (5 bases). CDR1 is SGHVS, CDR2 FQNEAQ, per germline. CDR3 size: 13 residues. The V end was cut by 4 bases, the J end by 6 bases, with 12 bases between. The CDR3 sequence is CASSWGRDAEAFF. CDR3 DNA sequence: TGTGCCAGCAGCTGGGGACGGGATGCTGAAGCTTTCTTT.

This clonotype came up a few times. The V gene is TRBV29-1, the J gene TRBJ2-7; weak D call: TRBD2 (5 bases). Germline values: CDR1 SQVTM, CDR2 ANQGSEA. With 1 base removed from V and 2 bases from J, the gap between germline ends came to 15 bases. This CDR3 has 15 amino acids. Here the CDR3 reads CSVEGSADGAYEQYF. The CDR3, as DNA: TGCAGCGTTGAAGGTAGCGCCGATGGGGCCTACGAGCAGTACTTC.

This clonotype was seen repeatedly, ten times or more. The chain carries TRBV28 and TRBJ1-2; D gene uncertain. The CDR3 has 13 residues. Trimming stripped 2 bases from V and 6 bases from J, with 10 bases between. Per germline, CDR1 MDHEN and CDR2 SYDVKM. The CDR3 DNA reads TGTGCCAGCAGTTTAGTAGGCAGCAATGGCTACACCTTC. This gives the protein CASSLVGSNGYTF.

Ten or more counts support this clonotype. The chain is built from TRBV6-1 and TRBJ2-7; TRBD1 matches at 9 bases. The CDR3 sequence is 14 residues long. With V trimmed by 11 bases and J by 0 bases, 8 bases remained unmatched. The germline V gene encodes CDR1 MNHNS and CDR2 SASEGT. The CDR3 protein is CAAGGQGLSYEQYF. Here the CDR3 DNA reads TGTGCCGCTGGGGGACAGGGACTCTCCTACGAGCAGTACTTC.

In its sample, this clonotype was seen a few times. The chain employs TRBV10-3 and TRBJ2-7, with 7 positions matching TRBD2. The ends lost 9 bases at V and 7 bases at J; junction bases unmatched: 9. The CDR3 is 12 amino acids. Germline loops: CDR1 ENHRY, CDR2 SYGVKD. CDR3 in amino acids: CAIGPTGREQYF. In DNA form, the CDR3 reads TGTGCCATTGGACCGACCGGGAGGGAGCAGTACTTC.

The V call is TRBV19, the J call TRBJ2-1, with D hard to call. The CDR3 is 14 amino acids. V was cut by 3 bases and J by 1 base, with 7 bases left in between. Germline V gene data show CDR1 as LNHDA and CDR2 as SQIVND (reference sequence). CDR3 nucleotides: TGTGCCAGTAGTATTTCTCATTCCTACAATGAGCAGTTCTTC. Translated, it gives CASSISHSYNEQFF.

The CDR3 loop is CASSYEGRAHYEQYF. CDR3 sequence (DNA): TGTGCCAGCAGTTACGAGGGCAGGGCCCACTACGAGCAGTACTTC. The chain employs TRBV6-5 and TRBJ2-7; D tentatively fits TRBD1 or TRBD2 (5 bases each). Trimming shortened V by 2 bases and J by 3 bases, and 14 bases separated the two germline ends. Germline assignment: CDR1 MNHEY and CDR2 SVGAGI. The CDR3 length is 15 residues.

This clonotype showed up just once. This chain uses TRBV18 with TRBJ1-1; 8 nucleotides align to TRBD1. The germline V gene has CDR1 KGHSH and CDR2 LQKENI. V lost 2 bases and J lost 1; bases outside the gene matches: 3. The CDR3 totals 15 residues. The CDR3 region has the DNA TGTGCCAGCTCACCAACAGGGGGGGCGAACACTGAAGCTTTCTTT. This gives the protein CASSPTGGANTEAFF.

As concerns this clonotype: The germline gene is not matched at one end of the junction; a read error may be the cause. J is TRBJ2-2 and V is TRBV30, with a weak D call TRBD2 (6 bases). The germline V gene encodes CDR1 GTSNPN and CDR2 SVGIG (reference sequence). The CDR3 loop spans 13 amino acids. The CDR3 region has the DNA TGTGCCTGGAGGGAGGGGAACACCGGGGGGCTGTTTTTT. This codes for CAWREGNTGGLFF.